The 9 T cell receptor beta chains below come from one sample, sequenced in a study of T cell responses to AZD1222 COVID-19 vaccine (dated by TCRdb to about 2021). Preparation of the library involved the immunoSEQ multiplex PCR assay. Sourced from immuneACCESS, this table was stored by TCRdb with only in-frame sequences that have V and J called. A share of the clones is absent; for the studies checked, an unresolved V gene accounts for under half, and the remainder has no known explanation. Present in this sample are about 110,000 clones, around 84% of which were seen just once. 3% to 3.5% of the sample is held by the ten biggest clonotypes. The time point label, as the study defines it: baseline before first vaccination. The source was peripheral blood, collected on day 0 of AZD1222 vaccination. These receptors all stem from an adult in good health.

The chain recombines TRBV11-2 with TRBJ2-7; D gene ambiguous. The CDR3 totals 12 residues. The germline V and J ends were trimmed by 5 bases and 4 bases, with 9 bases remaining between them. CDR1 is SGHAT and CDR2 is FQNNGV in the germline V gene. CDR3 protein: CASSPKGYEQYF. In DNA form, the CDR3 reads TGTGCCAGCAGCCCTAAGGGATACGAGCAGTACTTC.

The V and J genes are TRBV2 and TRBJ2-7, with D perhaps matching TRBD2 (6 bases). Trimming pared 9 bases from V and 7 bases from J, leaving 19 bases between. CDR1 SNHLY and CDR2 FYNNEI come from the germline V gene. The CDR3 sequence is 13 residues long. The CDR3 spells CASWTLSGGEQYF. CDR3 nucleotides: TGTGCCAGTTGGACGCTTTCCGGGGGAGAGCAGTACTTC.

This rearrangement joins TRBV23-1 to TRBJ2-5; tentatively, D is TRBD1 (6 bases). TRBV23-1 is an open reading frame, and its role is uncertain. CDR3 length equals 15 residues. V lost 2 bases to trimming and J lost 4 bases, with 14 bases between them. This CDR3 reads CASSQSSQGRETQYF. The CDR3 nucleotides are TGCGCCAGCAGTCAAAGTAGTCAGGGGCGAGAGACCCAGTACTTC.

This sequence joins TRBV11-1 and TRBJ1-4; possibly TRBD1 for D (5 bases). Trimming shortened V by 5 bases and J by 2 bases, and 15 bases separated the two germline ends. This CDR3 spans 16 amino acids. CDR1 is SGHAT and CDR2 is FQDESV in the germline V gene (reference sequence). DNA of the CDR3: TGTGCCAGCAGCACCGGGACCGGACCCACTAATGAAAAACTGTTTTTT. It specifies CASSTGTGPTNEKLFF.

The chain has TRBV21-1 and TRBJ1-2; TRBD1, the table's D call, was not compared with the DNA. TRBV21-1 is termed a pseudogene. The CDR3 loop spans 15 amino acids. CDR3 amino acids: CASSATGGRYYGYTF. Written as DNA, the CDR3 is TGTGCCAGCAGCGCAACAGGGGGGAGGTACTATGGCTACACCTTC.

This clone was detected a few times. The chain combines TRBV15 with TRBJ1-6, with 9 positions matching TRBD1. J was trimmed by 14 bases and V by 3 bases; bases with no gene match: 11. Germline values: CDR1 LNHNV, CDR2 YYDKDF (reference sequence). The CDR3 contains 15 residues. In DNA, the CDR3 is TGTGCCACCAGCAGGATGACAGGGGGGGAGTTATCCCTCCACTTT. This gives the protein CATSRMTGGELSLHF.

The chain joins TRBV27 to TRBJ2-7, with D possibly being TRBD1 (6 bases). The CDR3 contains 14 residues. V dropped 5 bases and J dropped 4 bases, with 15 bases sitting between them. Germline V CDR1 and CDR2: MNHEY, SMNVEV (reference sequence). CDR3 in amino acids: CASSPPGHLYEQYF. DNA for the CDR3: TGTGCCAGCAGTCCTCCGGGACACCTTTACGAGCAGTACTTC.

The CDR3 coding sequence is TGTGCCAGCAACACGCCGGGAGGGGCAGAGTATGGCTACACCTTC. Protein: CASNTPGGAEYGYTF. The rearrangement joins TRBV28 to TRBJ1-2; a possible D gene is TRBD1 (5 bases). CDR1 and CDR2 from the germline V gene are MDHEN and SYDVKM. V was shortened by 7 bases and J by 5 bases, with 20 bases between the two germline ends. The length of the CDR3 is 15 residues.

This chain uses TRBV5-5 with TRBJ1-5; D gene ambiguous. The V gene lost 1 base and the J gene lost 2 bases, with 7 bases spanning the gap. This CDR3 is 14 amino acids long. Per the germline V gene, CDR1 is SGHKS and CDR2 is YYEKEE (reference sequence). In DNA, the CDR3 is TGTGCCAGCAGCTTGAAGGGAGGCAATCAGCCCCAGCATTTT. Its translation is CASSLKGGNQPQHF.